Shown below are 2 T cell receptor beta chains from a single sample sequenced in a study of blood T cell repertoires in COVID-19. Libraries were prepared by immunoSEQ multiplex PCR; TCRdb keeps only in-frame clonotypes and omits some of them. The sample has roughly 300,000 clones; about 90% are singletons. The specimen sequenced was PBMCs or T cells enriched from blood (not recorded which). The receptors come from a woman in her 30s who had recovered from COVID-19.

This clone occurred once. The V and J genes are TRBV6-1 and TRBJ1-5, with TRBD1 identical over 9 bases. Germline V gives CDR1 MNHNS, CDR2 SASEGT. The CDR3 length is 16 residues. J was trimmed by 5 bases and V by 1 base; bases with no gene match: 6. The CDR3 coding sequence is TGTGCCAGCAGTGAAGAGCAAGGACAGGGGCATCAGCCCCAGCATTTT. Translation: CASSEEQGQGHQPQHF.

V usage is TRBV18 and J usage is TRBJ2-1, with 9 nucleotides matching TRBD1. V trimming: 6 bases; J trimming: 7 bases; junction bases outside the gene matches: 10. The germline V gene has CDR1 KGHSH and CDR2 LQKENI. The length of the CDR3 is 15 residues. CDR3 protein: CASSPWDRALNEQFF. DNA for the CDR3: TGTGCCAGCTCTCCCTGGGACAGGGCCCTGAATGAGCAGTTCTTC.